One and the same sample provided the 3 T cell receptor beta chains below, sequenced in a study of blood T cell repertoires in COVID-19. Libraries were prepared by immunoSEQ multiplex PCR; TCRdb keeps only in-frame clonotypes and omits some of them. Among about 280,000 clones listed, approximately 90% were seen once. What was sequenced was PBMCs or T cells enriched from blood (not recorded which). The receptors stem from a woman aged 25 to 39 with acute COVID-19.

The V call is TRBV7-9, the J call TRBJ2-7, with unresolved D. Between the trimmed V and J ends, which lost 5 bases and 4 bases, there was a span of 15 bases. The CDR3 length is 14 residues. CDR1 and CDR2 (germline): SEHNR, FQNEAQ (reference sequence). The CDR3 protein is CASSPRAMPYEQYF. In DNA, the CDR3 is TGTGCCAGCAGCCCTCGAGCGATGCCTTACGAGCAGTACTTC.

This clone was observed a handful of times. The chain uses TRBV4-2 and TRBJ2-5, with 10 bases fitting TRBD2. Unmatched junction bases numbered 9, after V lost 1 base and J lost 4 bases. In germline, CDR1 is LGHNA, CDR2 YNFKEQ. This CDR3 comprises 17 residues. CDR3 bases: TGTGCCAGCAGCCAAGGACTAGCGGGTGGAGGGATAGAGACCCAGTACTTC. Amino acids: CASSQGLAGGGIETQYF.

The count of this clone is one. CDR3 sequence: CASSVGEVAGILGTQYF. The CDR3, as DNA: TGTGCCAGCAGCGTAGGGGAGGTAGCGGGAATTTTAGGTACGCAGTATTTT. The chain combines TRBV9 with TRBJ2-3; 8 positions agree with TRBD2. In germline, CDR1 is SGDLS, CDR2 YYNGEE. After removal of 0 bases from V and 8 bases from J, the junction contained 14 bases not matched to a gene. There are 17 residues in the CDR3.